This T cell receptor beta chain is drawn from a study of identical twins. Germline-derived CDR1 and CDR2 are KGHSH and LQKENI. Trimming at V came to 5 bases and at J to 4 bases, leaving 7 bases not matched to a gene. This CDR3 has 15 amino acids. This clonotype was seen repeatedly, ten times or more. TCRdb re-analysed the 5' RACE reads in MiXCR, keeping a single row per CDR3 protein. The sample includes 750,000 to 950,000 distinct CDR3 sequences, 9% to 15% of them seen just once. Separately, the same data were catalogued under a study of yellow fever vaccine responses in identical twins.

This receptor was obtained from a woman under 30 in good health. The rearrangement joins TRBV18 to TRBJ1-4; 7 nucleotides agree with TRBD1. The source material was PBMCs. CDR3 coding DNA: TGTGCCAGCTCAACCTCCGGGACAGATAATGAAAAACTGTTTTTT. It yields the protein CASSTSGTDNEKLFF.